Below, 12 T cell receptor beta chains from the same sample are listed, as sequenced in a study of T cell clonality in common variable immunodeficiency. Study outcomes and limitations: Fewer deletions and N-nucleotide insertions were reportedly seen in common variable immunodeficiency TCR beta sequences.

These TCRs are of unknown antigen specificity. The table came from immunoSEQ multiplex PCR; TCRdb's copy has only in-frame clones and leaves some out. Listed for the sample are some 14,000 clones, none seen a single time. Sequenced: peripheral blood mononuclear cells. Receptor source: a human donor with common variable immunodeficiency.

This clone was seen repeatedly, ten times or more. Read sequence stops 3 residues before the CDR3 end, and the germline J gene provides the missing end. This sequence joins TRBV11-3 and TRBJ2-3; weak D call: TRBD1 (5 bases). V dropped 3 bases and J dropped 2 bases, with 9 bases sitting between them. Germline V gene data show CDR1 as SGHNT and CDR2 as YENEEA. The CDR3 consists of 14 residues. The part of the CDR3 DNA that was read is TGTGCCAGCAGCTTCCAGGGTAACACAGATACG. Protein: CASSFQGNTDT. The whole CDR3 region reads CASSFQGNTDTQYF.

In regard to this clone: The missing CDR3 end, 3 residues past where the read stops, is filled in from the germline J gene. The chain employs TRBV7-9 and TRBJ2-3; TRBD1 matches at 9 bases. Per the germline V gene, CDR1 is SEHNR and CDR2 is FQNEAQ (reference sequence). The CDR3 sequence is 15 residues long. The V segment lost 5 bases and the J segment 4 bases; nucleotides outside the gene matches: 7. CDR3 DNA, as far as it was read: TGTGCCAGCAGCCAAGGACAGGGGACCGCAGATACG. Amino acid sequence: CASSQGQGTADT. From start to end, the CDR3 is CASSQGQGTADTQYF.

This clone was found many times. The read finishes 3 residues shy of the CDR3 end, and the germline J gene is used to complete it. The J gene is TRBJ2-2, the V gene TRBV29-1; tentatively, D is TRBD1 (7 bases). Per the germline V gene, CDR1 is SQVTM and CDR2 is ANQGSEA. This CDR3 is built from 14 residues. The germline V and J ends were trimmed by 7 bases and 7 bases, with 19 bases remaining between them. The CDR3 spells CSGGGGGRGGELFF. Partial CDR3 DNA: TGCAGCGGGGGAGGAGGGGGCCGCGGCGGGGAG.

With regard to this clone: The read falls 3 residues short of the CDR3 end, and the missing part is taken from the germline J gene. The chain couples TRBV19 to TRBJ2-2, with no clear D. Trimming cost V 0 bases and J 4 bases, with 6 bases left between them. The CDR3 extends over 14 amino acids. Germline assignment: CDR1 LNHDA and CDR2 SQIVND (reference sequence). The CDR3 reads CASSIEGFTGELFF. CDR3 DNA (partial): TGTGCCAGTAGTATAGAAGGGTTCACCGGGGAG.

This clone turned up a few times. Sequencing ends 3 residues short of the CDR3 end; the germline J gene provides the rest. The chain joins TRBV20-1 to TRBJ2-7; 9 nucleotides align to TRBD1. The trim removed 8 bases at V and 2 bases at J, leaving 13 bases unmatched. The length of the CDR3 is 15 residues. The germline gives CDR1 DFQATT, CDR2 SNEGSKA (reference sequence). The sequenced part of the CDR3 DNA is TGCAGTACTATTGCGGTGGGGACAGGGACCTACGAG. This gives the protein CSTIAVGTGTYE. The whole CDR3 is CSTIAVGTGTYEQYF.

On this clone: From the germline J gene comes the end of the CDR3, since the read stops 3 residues before it. V gene TRBV7-3 combines with J gene TRBJ2-3; 9 positions agree with TRBD1. V shed 5 bases, J shed 5 bases, and the junction held 5 bases outside the gene matches. The CDR3 length is 14 residues. Per the germline V gene, CDR1 is SGHTA and CDR2 is FQGTGA. The CDR3 is CASSPQGAEDTQYF. CDR3 bases read: TGTGCCAGCAGCCCACAGGGGGCCGAAGATACG.

In this sample, this clone turned up many times. The observed sequence ends 3 residues before the CDR3 terminus, with the missing tail filled in from the germline J gene. The rearrangement uses TRBV5-1 and TRBJ2-6; possible D gene TRBD1, 6 bases. The CDR3 spans 15 residues. Germline assignment: CDR1 SGHRS and CDR2 YFSETQ. V dropped 4 bases and J dropped 0 bases, with 8 bases sitting between them. The sequenced part of the CDR3 DNA is TGCGCCAGCAGCATGACAGGCTCTGGGGCCAACGTC. It specifies CASSMTGSGANV. The entire CDR3 sequence reads CASSMTGSGANVLTF.

Concerning this clone: The read terminates 3 residues before the CDR3 end, so the remaining end is supplied by the germline J gene. This chain joins TRBV30 and TRBJ2-7; no clear D gene. This CDR3 has 11 amino acids. The germline V gene encodes CDR1 GTSNPN and CDR2 SVGIG (reference sequence). Trimming stripped 1 base from V and 2 bases from J, with 3 bases between. CDR3 DNA, as far as it was read: TGTGCCTGGAGTGCGGCCTACGAG. The encoded protein is CAWSAAYE. The entire CDR3 reads CAWSAAYEQYF.

Many counts were recorded for this clone. CDR3 DNA (partial): TGTGCCAGCAGCTTACAGGGGCGCGAAAACACTGAA. Its protein is CASSLQGRENTE. The complete CDR3 protein is CASSLQGRENTEAFF. The J gene is TRBJ1-1, the V gene TRBV7-3, with D perhaps matching TRBD1 (6 bases). The sequenced fragment ends 3 residues before the CDR3 boundary, so the rest is inferred from the germline J gene. Germline loops: CDR1 SGHTA, CDR2 FQGTGA. The V end lost 2 bases, the J end lost 2 bases, and 12 bases lay between the germline ends. CDR3 length equals 15 residues.

This clone was seen more than once but under ten times. The read stops 3 residues short of the end of the CDR3; the missing end is completed from the germline J gene. The rearrangement joins TRBV18 to TRBJ2-7; no clear D. The CDR3 is 13 residues long. Germline V gives CDR1 KGHSH, CDR2 LQKENI. V was cut by 0 bases and J by 6 bases, with 9 bases left in between. The DNA read from the CDR3 is TGTGCCAGCTCACCACCGGTTTCCGGCGAG. Translating gives CASSPPVSGE. The entire CDR3 protein is CASSPPVSGEQYF.

This clone was seen only a few times. The read terminates 3 residues before the CDR3 end, so the remaining end is supplied by the germline J gene. The rearrangement uses TRBV7-2 and TRBJ2-7, with 8 bases that match TRBD1. The junction had 9 bases not matched to a gene; V was cut back by 5 bases and J by 3 bases. The CDR3 covers 15 residues. Germline loops: CDR1 SGHTA, CDR2 FQGNSA. Incomplete CDR3 DNA: TGTGCCAGCAGCCAGAGGACAGGGCGAAGCTACGAG. Amino acids: CASSQRTGRSYE. The whole CDR3 sequence is CASSQRTGRSYEQYF.

With respect to this clone: The missing CDR3 end, 3 residues past where the read stops, is filled in from the germline J gene. The chain has TRBV6-2 or TRBV6-3 and TRBJ1-5, with D possibly being TRBD1 (5 bases). CDR1 is MNHEY, CDR2 SVGEGT, per germline. The CDR3 is made up of 15 amino acids. V lost 6 bases to trimming and J lost 6 bases, with 18 bases between them. CDR3 protein: CASRKPGLTIQPQHF. The part of the CDR3 DNA that was read is TGTGCCAGCAGAAAACCAGGGTTAACCATTCAGCCC.